This T cell receptor (beta chain) was found in a study of cytomegalovirus exposure and HLA in healthy donors listed by TCRdb under 2017. Broadly, across the study: The 700 or so repertoires of the first cohort and the 95 to 150 validation repertoires were produced on the same platform, according to a later analysis. The study aimed to test whether cataloging public T cell receptors could reveal signatures of past pathogen exposure. Besides the first cohort of roughly 700 subjects, a separate validation cohort made up of 95 to 150 different subjects was used. To predict cytomegalovirus infection status, the study brought together high-throughput TCR immunosequencing, statistical association of individual TCRs with disease status, and machine learning. General conclusions and limits of the study: All 120 or so repertoires were used to score co-occurrence in the validation cohort in a later analysis, because that analysis had no HLA typing for the cohort. It was suggested by the authors that the approach could potentially be generalized to other disease states and immunological phenotypes. In a later analysis, TCRs clustered in the first cohort were found to also tend to co-occur in the roughly 130 validation repertoires, with approximately 94% of cluster scores above 0. A few of the identified cytomegalovirus-associated TCR beta chains were confirmed in vitro to be specific for cytomegalovirus antigens. While some public TCRs were present in many individuals, most TCR sequences turned up only very rarely across donors. A total of 150 to 200 TCR beta chains were listed by the study as associated with cytomegalovirus. The classifier was reported to diagnose cytomegalovirus status with high specificity and sensitivity in both the original cohort and the validation cohort.

Library generation was performed with the immunoSEQ multiplex PCR assay. The study's processing was this. A statistical classification framework was built to diagnose cytomegalovirus status from the catalog of TCR beta chain sequences. The source is immuneACCESS, and TCRdb retained only in-frame sequences with V and J called. Part of the clones is not carried over; for the studies checked, unresolved V genes explain less than half of this, and the remainder is unexplained. The V and J calls and clone size are taken from that table; D and trimming were inferred from the DNA. This sample comprises roughly 330,000 clones, roughly 87% of them detected only once. In total, the top ten clones hold about 1.2% of the sample. After removal of 4 bases from V and 5 bases from J, the junction retains 6 bases not matched to a gene. For CDR1 and CDR2, the germline V gene lists SGDLS and YYNGEE. From its cysteine to its phenylalanine, the CDR3 spans 16 amino acids. The entry retains the CDR3 DNA only, 48 bases that are in frame from base 1.

The donors were included in the validation cohort of 90 to 150 subjects, a group kept apart from the approximately 670-subject first cohort. In regard to this clone: The antigen this receptor binds is unknown. There are no base qualities to consult, and no much larger clone falls within one base.

The origin of this receptor is a woman aged 25 to 39 in good health and CMV-seropositive. The V and J segments used are TRBV9 and TRBJ2-1, with 13 middle bases fitting TRBD2. The specimen sequenced was PBMCs. Here the CDR3 is given as CASSTELAGGNNEQFF. Read as DNA, the sequence is TGTGCCAGCAGCACTGAACTAGCGGGAGGGAACAATGAGCAGTTCTTC. When the CDR3 is completed using the reference TRBV9 and TRBJ2-1 genes on either side, the full variable domain is DSGVTQTPKHLITATGQRVTLRCSPRSGDLSVYWYQQSLDQGLQFLIQYYNGEERAKGNILERFSAQQFPDLHSELNLSSLELGDSALYFCASSTELAGGNNEQFFGPGTRLTVL.